A selection of T cell receptor beta chains follows, all from one sample in a study of beta chain features in type 1 diabetes. Profiling relied on immunoSEQ multiplex PCR, and the TCRdb table lists in-frame clones only, not all of them. Here the sample spans about 260,000 clones, around 24% being singletons. Sample: naive CD4+ T cells from blood. The receptors here all came from a woman aged 30 to 39 with type 1 diabetes. The CDR3 runs from the conserved cysteine through the conserved F or W. The D gene is left open where the match is weak. Where a row states a size, it is once, few, many or the class of an expanded clone; other rows omit it.

CDR3	DNA	size	V	J	D
CASSSVYSNQPQHF	TGTGCCAGCAGCTCCGTATATAGCAATCAGCCCCAGCATTTT	few	TRBV28	TRBJ1-5	NA
CASSMGLDSGANVLTF	TGTGCCAGCAGCATGGGACTAGACTCCGGGGCCAACGTCCTGACTTTC	NA	TRBV9	TRBJ2-6	TRBD2
CAWSVLGSTEAFF	TGTGCCTGGAGTGTTTTGGGGAGCACTGAAGCTTTCTTT	few	TRBV30	TRBJ1-1	NA
CAWRPTGPQETQYF	TGTGCCTGGAGGCCCACAGGGCCCCAAGAGACCCAGTACTTC	NA	TRBV30	TRBJ2-5	NA
CAWNIGPDTQYF	TGTGCCTGGAATATTGGCCCAGATACGCAGTATTTT	NA	TRBV30	TRBJ2-3	NA
CASSSREGSIEQYF	TGCGCCAGCAGCTCTCGGGAAGGGTCCATCGAGCAGTACTTC	few	TRBV4-1	TRBJ2-7	NA
CASSQVQLPEAFF	TGCGCCAGCAGCCAAGTTCAGTTACCTGAAGCTTTCTTT	few	TRBV4-1	TRBJ1-1	NA
CAWSGQVPEAFF	TGTGCCTGGAGTGGACAGGTGCCTGAAGCTTTCTTT	few	TRBV30	TRBJ1-1	NA
CASSPLAGGPETQYF	TGCGCCAGCAGCCCCCTAGCGGGAGGGCCGGAGACCCAGTACTTC	few	TRBV4-1	TRBJ2-5	TRBD2
CASTRAGGGNEQFF	TGTGCCAGCACACGGGCGGGAGGGGGTAATGAGCAGTTCTTC	few	TRBV28	TRBJ2-1	TRBD2
CSVSTGASYEQYF	TGCAGCGTTTCGACAGGGGCCTCCTACGAGCAGTACTTC	NA	TRBV29-1	TRBJ2-7	TRBD1
CASSVTGAEDEKLFF	TGCGCCAGCAGCGTGACAGGGGCTGAGGATGAAAAACTGTTTTTT	few	TRBV5-1	TRBJ1-4	TRBD1
CASSTRTSGSYEQYF	TGTGCCAGCAGCACCCGGACTAGCGGGAGCTACGAGCAGTACTTC	NA	TRBV7-9	TRBJ2-7	TRBD2
CSASRTDTQYF	TGCAGTGCTTCTAGAACAGATACGCAGTATTTT	NA	TRBV20-1	TRBJ2-3	NA
CASSMEYPPGSYEQYF	TGTGCCAGTAGTATGGAGTACCCCCCGGGGTCCTACGAGCAGTACTTC	NA	TRBV19	TRBJ2-7	NA
CAASTDTQYF	TGTGCGGCTAGCACAGATACGCAGTATTTT	NA	TRBV21-1	TRBJ2-3	NA
CASSSQTSGSNTGELFF	TGTGCCAGCAGCTCCCAAACTAGCGGGAGTAACACCGGGGAGCTGTTTTTT	few	TRBV7-3	TRBJ2-2	TRBD2
CASSEVTGRNQPQHF	TGTGCCAGCAGTGAAGTAACAGGACGCAATCAGCCCCAGCATTTT	few	TRBV2	TRBJ1-5	NA
CSVTGDYGYTF	TGCAGCGTTACAGGGGACTATGGCTACACCTTC	NA	TRBV29-1	TRBJ1-2	TRBD1
CASSDSGRETQYF	TGTGCCAGCAGCGATAGCGGGAGGGAGACCCAGTACTTC	NA	TRBV7-3	TRBJ2-5	TRBD2
CSVQGDVEQYF	TGCAGTGTACAGGGGGATGTCGAGCAGTACTTC	NA	TRBV20-1	TRBJ2-7	TRBD1
CASRQDRRQPQHF	TGTGCCAGCAGACAGGACAGGCGGCAGCCCCAGCATTTT	few	TRBV6-5	TRBJ1-5	TRBD1
CSVGGTVIYEQYF	TGCAGCGTTGGTGGGACAGTAATCTACGAGCAGTACTTC	few	TRBV29-1	TRBJ2-7	TRBD1
CASSQGGQTYGYTF	TGCGCCAGCAGCCAAGGGGGGCAGACCTATGGCTACACCTTC	few	TRBV4-1	TRBJ1-2	NA
CASSPDRDNIQYF	TGTGCCAGCAGCCCGGACAGGGATAACATTCAGTACTTC	NA	TRBV7-3	TRBJ2-4	TRBD1
CASSQGARTDTQYF	TGCGCCAGCAGCCAAGGAGCGCGCACAGATACGCAGTATTTT	once	TRBV4-1	TRBJ2-3	NA
CASSPQGVNTEAFF	TGTGCCAGCTCACCACAGGGGGTTAACACTGAAGCTTTCTTT	few	TRBV18	TRBJ1-1	NA
CAWKPLAANTGELFF	TGTGCCTGGAAACCGTTAGCGGCGAACACCGGGGAGCTGTTTTTT	NA	TRBV30	TRBJ2-2	NA
CASSKQGNPNYGYTF	TGTGCCAGCAGTAAACAGGGGAATCCTAACTATGGCTACACCTTC	few	TRBV7-2	TRBJ1-2	TRBD1
CAWSVRRTSGRDEQYF	TGTGCCTGGAGTGTACGAAGGACTAGCGGGAGGGACGAGCAGTACTTC	few	TRBV30	TRBJ2-7	TRBD2
CAWRRGSGDTEAFF	TGTGCCTGGAGGCGGGGAAGTGGTGACACTGAAGCTTTCTTT	NA	TRBV30	TRBJ1-1	NA
CASSTGQGETQYF	TGTGCCAGCAGCACGGGACAGGGGGAGACCCAGTACTTC	few	TRBV5-4	TRBJ2-5	TRBD1
CALTGGVSTEAFF	TGTGCCCTGACCGGGGGTGTGAGCACTGAAGCTTTCTTT	NA	TRBV30	TRBJ1-1	NA
CASSTTKTEAFF	TGTGCCAGCAGTACAACTAAAACTGAAGCTTTCTTT	NA	TRBV2	TRBJ1-1	NA
CASSLYTGVEQFF	TGTGCCAGCAGCCTATACACGGGGGTCGAGCAGTTCTTC	NA	TRBV7-3	TRBJ2-1	NA
CASGSGGETQYF	TGTGCCAGCGGCTCCGGGGGGGAGACCCAGTACTTC	NA	TRBV5-4	TRBJ2-5	TRBD2
CSVAGLAETYEQYF	TGCAGCGTTGCAGGGCTAGCGGAGACCTACGAGCAGTACTTC	few	TRBV29-1	TRBJ2-7	TRBD2
CASSLGSAGMNEKLFF	TGTGCCAGCAGCTTAGGGTCCGCCGGGATGAATGAAAAACTGTTTTTT	NA	TRBV7-8	TRBJ1-4	NA
CATSRDQVGLRYGYTF	TGTGCCACCAGCAGAGATCAAGTGGGGCTAAGGTATGGCTACACCTTC	NA	TRBV15	TRBJ1-2	NA
CASRTAIEQFF	TGTGCCAGCAGGACTGCAATTGAGCAGTTCTTC	few	TRBV28	TRBJ2-1	NA
CASRLTATTNYGYTF	TGTGCCAGCAGGCTGACAGCCACCACTAACTATGGCTACACCTTC	NA	TRBV27	TRBJ1-2	NA
CASSQSTAGGPGTGELFF	TGCGCCAGCAGTCAATCGACGGCGGGAGGGCCGGGCACCGGGGAGCTGTTTTTT	few	TRBV23-1	TRBJ2-2	TRBD2
CASSIEGGTEAFF	TGTGCCAGTAGTATAGAGGGAGGGACTGAAGCTTTCTTT	NA	TRBV19	TRBJ1-1	NA
CASSIGDRSGANVLTF	TGTGCCAGTAGTATCGGGGATCGATCTGGGGCCAACGTCCTGACTTTC	NA	TRBV19	TRBJ2-6	NA
CASSPYGGPFYGYTF	TGTGCCAGCTCACCATACGGAGGGCCGTTCTATGGCTACACCTTC	NA	TRBV18	TRBJ1-2	NA
CASANTGNQPQHF	TGTGCGAGTGCCAATACAGGTAATCAGCCCCAGCATTTT	once	TRBV19	TRBJ1-5	NA
CASSQTGSSNQPQHF	TGTGCCAGCTCTCAAACCGGGAGCAGCAATCAGCCCCAGCATTTT	NA	TRBV18	TRBJ1-5	NA
CAWSVQVTYNEQFF	TGTGCCTGGAGTGTTCAGGTCACCTACAATGAGCAGTTCTTC	NA	TRBV30	TRBJ2-1	NA
CASSSGTSGTQETQYF	TGTGCCAGCAGCTCAGGGACTAGCGGAACCCAAGAGACCCAGTACTTC	NA	TRBV7-3	TRBJ2-5	TRBD2
CASSPGRADGELFF	TGTGCCAGCTCACCTGGCAGGGCTGACGGGGAGCTGTTTTTT	few	TRBV18	TRBJ2-2	NA
CAWSIALKRASGSEQFF	TGTGCCTGGAGTATCGCGTTGAAGAGGGCAAGCGGGAGTGAGCAGTTCTTC	few	TRBV30	TRBJ2-1	TRBD2
CAWSGQGGQPQHF	TGTGCCTGGAGTGGACAGGGGGGTCAGCCCCAGCATTTT	NA	TRBV30	TRBJ1-5	TRBD1
CASSFQIYNEQFF	TGTGCCAGCAGCTTTCAGATCTACAATGAGCAGTTCTTC	few	TRBV5-6	TRBJ2-1	NA